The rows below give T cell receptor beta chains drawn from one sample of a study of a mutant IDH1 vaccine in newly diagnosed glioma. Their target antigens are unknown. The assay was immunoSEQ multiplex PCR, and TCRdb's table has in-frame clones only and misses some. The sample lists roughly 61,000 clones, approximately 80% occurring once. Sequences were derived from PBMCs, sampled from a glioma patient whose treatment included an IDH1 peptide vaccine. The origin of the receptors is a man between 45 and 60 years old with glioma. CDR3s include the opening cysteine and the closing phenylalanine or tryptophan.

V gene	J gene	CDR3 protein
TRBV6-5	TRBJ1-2	CASSYAGEVYGYTF
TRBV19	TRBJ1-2	CASSIGVDSYTF
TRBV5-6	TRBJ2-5	CASCGAQPRETQYF
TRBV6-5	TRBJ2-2	CASSSGTTNTGELFF
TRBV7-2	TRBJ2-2	CASSSLGGPSGNTGELFF
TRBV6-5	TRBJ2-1	CASSYGQYNEQFF
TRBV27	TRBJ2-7	CASASLGREQYF
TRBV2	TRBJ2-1	CASSDDGGGRYNEQFF
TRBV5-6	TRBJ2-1	CASSSPGQGNRGEQFF
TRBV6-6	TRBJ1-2	CASRTGGSGGYGYTF
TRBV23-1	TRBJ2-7	CASSTKPPRDDEQYF
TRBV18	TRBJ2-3	CASSSTSGQADTQYF
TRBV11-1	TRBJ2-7	CASSLAVAGSYEQYF
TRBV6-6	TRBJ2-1	CASSYSNRGHEQFF
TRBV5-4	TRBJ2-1	CASSWGLAGASNEQFF
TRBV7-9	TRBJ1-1	CASSTDTEAFF
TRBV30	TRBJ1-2	CAWSDRENYGYTF
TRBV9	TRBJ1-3	CASMGDGNTIYF
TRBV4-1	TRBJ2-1	CASSQDGLAVNEQFF
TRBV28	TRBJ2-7	CASRPTGGEVGGQYF
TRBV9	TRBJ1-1	CASSARGTGDTEAFF
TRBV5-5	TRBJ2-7	CASSQTGSYEQYF
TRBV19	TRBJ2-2	CASSIQDFTGELFF
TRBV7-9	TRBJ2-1	CASSEQGPRGGEQFF
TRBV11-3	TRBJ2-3	CASSVGLAGATDTQYF
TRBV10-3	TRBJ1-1	CAISEGPDRANTEAFF
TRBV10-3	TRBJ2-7	CAIRSSTVLGEQYF
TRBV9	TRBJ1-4	CASSAQNGLHEKLFF
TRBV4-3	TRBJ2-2	CASSQGGATGELFF
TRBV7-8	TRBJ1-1	CASSLGQMTNTEAFF
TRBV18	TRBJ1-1	CASSPPGTGDTEAFF
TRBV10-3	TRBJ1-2	CAISESGGDRNYGYTF
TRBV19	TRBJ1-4	CASSIMQGTEKLFF
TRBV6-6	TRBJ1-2	CASNVERDTYGYTF
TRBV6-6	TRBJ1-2	CASSPQGDYGYTF
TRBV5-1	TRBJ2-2	CASSPLGGGTGELFF
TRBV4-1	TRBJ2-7	CASKLGITSDQEQYF
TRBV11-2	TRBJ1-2	CASSPPTGVYGYTF
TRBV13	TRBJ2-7	CASSLERQGVAEQYF
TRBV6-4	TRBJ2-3	CASSASGTSGTDTQYF
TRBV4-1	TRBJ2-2	CASSQEQGYTGELFF
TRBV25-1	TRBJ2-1	CASRPPGLAVNEQFF
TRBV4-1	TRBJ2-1	CASSQAVAEDNEQFF
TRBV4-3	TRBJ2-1	CASSQVSYEQFF
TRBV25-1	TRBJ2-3	CASRLGDTQYF
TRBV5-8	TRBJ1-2	CATRWMATGYGYTF
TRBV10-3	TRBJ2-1	CAISETGQKGLAGTYNEQFF
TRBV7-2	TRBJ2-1	CASSPVSGQPINEQFF
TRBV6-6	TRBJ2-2	CASSYSASGSTGELFF
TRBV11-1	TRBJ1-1	CASSLQGGTEAFF
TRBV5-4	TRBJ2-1	CASSPRTNEQFF